This TCR beta chain was sequenced for a study of beta chain features in type 1 diabetes. Reverse transcribing all isolated RNA meant expressed TCRB transcripts were sequenced. Method: immunoSEQ multiplex PCR; TCRdb's copy keeps in-frame clones and lacks some. Of just over 450,000 clones listed, 25% to 35% are singletons. A single heparinised draw of roughly 120 mL on average was taken per donor. The CDR3 is made up of 17 amino acids. Germline CDR1 LNHNV, CDR2 YYDKDF (reference sequence). The ends were cut back, 5 bases at V and 2 bases at J, with 16 bases in the middle. The TCR originated in a man between 18 and 29 years old in good health. Sequencing input: naive CD4+ T cells from blood. The gene calls are TRBV15 and TRBJ2-6; tentatively, D is TRBD2 (6 bases). CDR3: CATSFSLGEAGANVLTF. The CDR3 DNA reads TGTGCCACCAGCTTTTCCCTAGGGGAGGCTGGGGCCAACGTCCTGACTTTC.